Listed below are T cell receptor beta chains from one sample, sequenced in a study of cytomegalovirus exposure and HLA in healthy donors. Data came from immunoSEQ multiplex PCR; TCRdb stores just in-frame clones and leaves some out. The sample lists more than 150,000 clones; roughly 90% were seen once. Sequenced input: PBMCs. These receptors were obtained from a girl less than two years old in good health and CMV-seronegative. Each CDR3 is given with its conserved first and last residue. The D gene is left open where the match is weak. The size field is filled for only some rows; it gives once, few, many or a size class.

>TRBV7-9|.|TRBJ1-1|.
CSSSPPSTEAFF
TGTTCCAGCAGCCCCCCATCCACTGAAGCTTTCTTT
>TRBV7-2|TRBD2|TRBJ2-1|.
CASSLGPSGGGNEQFF
TGTGCCAGCAGCTTAGGCCCCTCGGGAGGGGGCAATGAGCAGTTCTTC
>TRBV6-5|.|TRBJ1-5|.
CASSYSWGGDQPQHF
TGTGCCAGCAGTTACTCGTGGGGAGGCGATCAGCCCCAGCATTTT
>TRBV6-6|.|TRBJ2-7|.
CASSYVPETDTYEQYF
TGTGCCAGCAGTTACGTTCCGGAGACAGATACCTACGAGCAGTACTTC
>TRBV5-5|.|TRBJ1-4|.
CASSSGSSRATNEKLFF
TGTGCCAGCAGCTCTGGGAGTAGCCGAGCAACTAATGAAAAACTGTTTTTT
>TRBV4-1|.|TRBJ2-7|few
CASSASGSYEQYF
TGCGCCAGCAGCGCCTCGGGGTCCTACGAGCAGTACTTC
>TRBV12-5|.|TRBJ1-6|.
CASGLYLENRDLSSPLHF
TGTGCTAGTGGTTTGTACCTAGAAAACAGGGATCTGAGCTCACCCCTCCACTTT
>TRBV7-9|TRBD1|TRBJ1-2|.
CASSLGDRDNYGYTF
TGTGCCAGCAGCTTAGGGGACAGGGACAACTATGGCTACACCTTC
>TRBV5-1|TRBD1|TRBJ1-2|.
CASSPRDSYGYTF
TGCGCCAGCAGCCCCCGGGACAGTTATGGCTACACCTTC
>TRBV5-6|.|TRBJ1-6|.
CASSLGPDSYNSPLHF
TGTGCCAGCAGCTTGGGACCAGACAGCTATAATTCACCCCTCCACTTT
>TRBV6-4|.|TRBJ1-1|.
CATTLNTEAFF
TGTGCCACGACTTTGAACACTGAAGCTTTCTTT
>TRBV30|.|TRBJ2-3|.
CAWTSSTDTQYF
TGTGCCTGGACATCCAGTACAGATACGCAGTATTTT
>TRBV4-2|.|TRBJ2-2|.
CASSLRQAITGELFF
TGTGCCAGCAGCCTCCGACAGGCCATCACCGGGGAGCTGTTTTTT
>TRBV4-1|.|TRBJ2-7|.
CASSPGGRGREQYF
TGCGCCAGCAGCCCCGGCGGTCGGGGTAGGGAGCAGTACTTC
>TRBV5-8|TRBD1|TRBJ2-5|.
CASSLRTGMGETQYF
TGTGCCAGCAGCCTCCGGACAGGGATGGGTGAGACCCAGTACTTC
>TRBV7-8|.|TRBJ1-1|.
CASSLGSQEAFF
TGTGCCAGCAGCTTAGGATCACAGGAAGCTTTCTTT
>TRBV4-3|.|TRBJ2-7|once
CASSLVDWEQYF
TGCGCCAGCAGCCTAGTTGACTGGGAGCAGTACTTC
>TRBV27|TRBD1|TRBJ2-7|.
CASSFGPGQGFYEQYF
TGTGCCAGCAGTTTTGGTCCGGGACAGGGGTTCTACGAGCAGTACTTC
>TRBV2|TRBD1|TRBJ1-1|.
CASADRHNTEAFF
TGTGCCAGCGCGGACAGGCATAACACTGAAGCTTTCTTT
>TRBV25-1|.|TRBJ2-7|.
CATATESYEQYF
TGTGCCACCGCGACAGAATCCTACGAGCAGTACTTC
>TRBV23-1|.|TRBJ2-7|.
CAPFYEQYF
TGCGCCCCCTTCTACGAGCAGTACTTC
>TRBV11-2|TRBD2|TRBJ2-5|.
CASSHLRGGPETQYF
TGTGCCAGCAGCCACTTACGGGGGGGCCCTGAGACCCAGTACTTC
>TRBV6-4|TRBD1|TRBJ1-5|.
CASSEHPIQGAVNQPQHF
TGTGCCAGCAGCGAACACCCAATCCAGGGGGCGGTCAATCAGCCCCAGCATTTT
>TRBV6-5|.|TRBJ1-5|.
CASGGLNQPQHF
TGTGCCAGCGGGGGCCTCAATCAGCCCCAACATTTT
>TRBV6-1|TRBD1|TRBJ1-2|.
CASSLGQLYGYTF
TGTGCCAGCAGCCTGGGACAGCTCTATGGCTACACCTTC
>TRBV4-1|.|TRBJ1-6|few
CASSQGGTPSSYNSPLHF
TGCGCCAGCAGCCAGGGGGGGACTCCGAGCTCCTATAATTCACCCCTCCACTTT
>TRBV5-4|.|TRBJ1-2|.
CASSLEAGLVSYGYTF
TGTGCCAGCAGCTTGGAGGCAGGTCTCGTGAGCTATGGCTACACCTTC
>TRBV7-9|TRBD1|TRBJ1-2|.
CASSRRQGDYGYTF
TGTGCCAGCAGCCGACGACAGGGTGACTATGGCTACACCTTC
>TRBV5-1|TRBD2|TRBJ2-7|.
CASSLARGDVFPLYYEQYF
TGCGCCAGCAGCTTGGCGCGGGGGGACGTCTTCCCCCTCTACTACGAGCAGTACTTC